A single sample gave rise to the 28 T cell receptor beta chains below, sequenced in a study of tumor-infiltrating lymphocytes in primary liver carcinoma. It was unsorted whole blood that yielded blood RNA, and germline DNA was also extracted. Making TCR beta cDNA involved 400 to 600 ng total RNA and a constant-region primer. Three nested multiplex PCR rounds of slightly modified ARM-PCR generated TCR beta libraries. Forward primers for TRBV1-TRBV30 and a C-beta reverse primer served the first two PCR rounds, at around 9 cycles each. TCRdb re-derived calls from the multiplex PCR reads in MiXCR, one entry per CDR3 protein. Of about 300,000 distinct CDR3 sequences in the sample, roughly 60% are singletons; the top ten hold roughly 8.6%. Sequencing was done on a sample of peripheral blood. Receptor source: a man aged 40-49 years with primary liver carcinoma and hepatitis B virus infection.

As regards this clonotype: The junction departs from germline at one end; a sequencing error may be responsible. This chain joins TRBV29-1 and TRBJ1-1; D might be TRBD1 (5 bases). The CDR3 consists of 15 residues. Germline V lookup: CDR1 SQVTM, CDR2 ANQGSEA. The chain's CDR3 is CSGASWWGMNTEVFF. DNA of the CDR3: TGCAGCGGTGCCTCATGGTGGGGCATGAACACTGAAGTTTTCTTT.

V and J are TRBV7-2 and TRBJ2-7; D uncertain. Deletions cut 5 bases from V and 7 bases from J, with 9 bases between. Per germline, CDR1 SGHTA and CDR2 FQGNSA. The CDR3 totals 11 residues. The CDR3 DNA reads as TGTGCCAGCAGCCCAAATATAGAGCAGTACTTC. Its translation is CASSPNIEQYF. Drawing the rest from reference TRBV7-2 and TRBJ2-7, the complete variable domain is GAGVSQSPSNKVTEKGKDVELRCDPISGHTALYWYRQSLGQGLEFLIYFQGNSAPDKSGLPSDRFSAERTGGSVSTLTIQRTQQEDSAVYLCASSPNIEQYFGPGTRLTVT.

V gene TRBV28 combines with J gene TRBJ2-1; D is ambiguous. Germline lookup yields CDR1 MDHEN and CDR2 SYDVKM. The CDR3 consists of 13 residues. The V and J ends lost 8 bases and 7 bases respectively, with 15 bases between them. CDR3 sequence (DNA): TGTGCCAGCGCTCGCCAGGCAGCTAATGAGCAGTTCTTC. Its protein product is CASARQAANEQFF.

This clonotype was found many times. This chain connects TRBV6-1 to TRBJ2-5; tentatively, D is TRBD2 (5 bases). V lost 9 bases to trimming and J lost 5 bases, with 13 bases between them. Germline V gene lookup returns CDR1 MNHNS and CDR2 SASEGT. CDR3 length: 12 residues. The CDR3 DNA sequence: TGTGCCAGTACGTCGCAGCGGGAGACCCAGTACTTC. It is translated as CASTSQRETQYF.

Points on this clonotype: Possible read error: a much larger clone is one base away. The chain couples TRBV4-1 to TRBJ1-1; D unresolved. Germline-derived CDR1 and CDR2 are MGHRA and YSYEKL. V shed 1 base and J shed 4 bases, with 16 bases lying between them. CDR3 length: 16 amino acids. The CDR3 spells CASSQAPISRGTEAFF. The CDR3 DNA follows: TGCGCCAGCAGCCAAGCTCCCATCAGTCGGGGCACTGAAGCTTTCTTT.

A remark on this clonotype: Germline is not matched at one junction end, which may reflect a read error. This chain uses TRBV14 with TRBJ1-2; D may be TRBD1 (5 bases). CDR1 is SGHDN and CDR2 is FVKESK in the germline V gene. The CDR3 contains 12 residues. CDR3 nucleotide sequence: TGTGCCATCAGCCAGGGCCGGGGCGGCTACACCTTC. Encoded protein: CAISQGRGGYTF.

This clonotype was counted ten times or more. V and J are TRBV6-6 and TRBJ2-5; tentatively, D is TRBD1 (6 bases). The V gene lost 5 bases and the J gene lost 5 bases, with 12 bases spanning the gap. The CDR3 is 13 residues long. The germline V gene encodes CDR1 MNHNY and CDR2 SVGAGI (reference sequence). CDR3 coding DNA: TGTGCCAGCAGTGGGCAGGGGCGGGAGACCCAGTACTTC. Amino acids: CASSGQGRETQYF.

Remarks on this clonotype: A read error may be the cause here, since a much bigger clone is one base away. Since the CDR3 does not end with the conserved phenylalanine or tryptophan, this likely comes from a read error. The chain recombines TRBV6-5 with TRBJ2-2; no firm D call. The CDR3 spans 14 residues. In germline, CDR1 is MNHEY, CDR2 SVGAGI. V was clipped by 0 bases and J by 6 bases, with 8 bases between them. The CDR3 reads CASSYSILAGELFS. CDR3 nucleotide sequence: TGTGCCAGCAGTTACTCGATTCTAGCCGGGGAGCTGTTTTCT.

Notes on this clonotype: The conserved phenylalanine or tryptophan normally closing the CDR3 is absent here, so this likely arose from a read error. The chain uses TRBV11-2 and TRBJ2-7, with TRBD2 matching 9 bases. This CDR3 contains 16 residues. Germline assignment: CDR1 SGHAT and CDR2 FQNNGV. CDR3 sequence: CVSSYTVAGAPYEQYS. CDR3 DNA sequence: TGTGTCAGCAGCTATACTGTAGCGGGAGCCCCCTACGAGCAGTACTCC.

The V call is TRBV29-1, the J call TRBJ1-1; a weak D match, TRBD1 (6 bases). This CDR3 region has 15 residues. Germline assignment: CDR1 SQVTM and CDR2 ANQGSEA. The V and J ends lost 4 bases and 0 bases respectively, with 15 bases between them. The CDR3 reads CSVAWGWDMNTEAFF. For the CDR3, the DNA is TGCAGCGTTGCCTGGGGCTGGGACATGAACACTGAAGCTTTCTTT. The complete variable domain, with remaining parts taken from reference TRBV29-1 and TRBJ1-1, reads SAVISQKPSRDICQRGTSLTIQCQVDSQVTMMFWYRQQPGQSLTLIATANQGSEATYESGFVIDKFPISRPNLTFSTLTVSNMSPEDSSIYLCSVAWGWDMNTEAFFGQGTRLTVV.

As to this clonotype: Given a much more abundant clone one base away, this may be a read error. V and J are TRBV29-1 and TRBJ2-3, with TRBD1 as a possible D gene (6 bases). The V end lost 0 bases, the J end lost 2 bases, and 9 bases lay between the germline ends. This CDR3 region has 14 residues. Germline assignment: CDR1 SQVTM and CDR2 ANQGSEA. CDR3 DNA sequence: TGCAGCGTTGAAGAGTGGGACAACACAGATACGCAGTATTTT. Amino acids: CSVEEWDNTDTQYF.

This clonotype turned up a few times. Likely a read error: the CDR3 ends without its conserved phenylalanine or tryptophan. The chain links TRBV11-2 to TRBJ2-2, with D perhaps matching TRBD1 (6 bases). Looked up from germline, CDR1 is SGHAT and CDR2 is FQNNGV. This CDR3 is 15 amino acids long. V dropped 0 bases and J dropped 10 bases, with 15 bases sitting between them. CDR3 amino acids: CASSLEQGRAEELFL. The CDR3 nucleotides are TGTGCCAGCAGCTTAGAACAGGGAAGGGCCGAGGAGCTGTTTCTT.

This clonotype has only a few counts. This may be a read error, as it is one base from a much larger clone. The chain uses TRBV6-1 and TRBJ2-2; D may match TRBD1 or TRBD2 (6 bases each). Germline V gene sequence: CDR1 MNHNS, CDR2 SASEGT. CDR3 length: 17 amino acids. The CDR3 DNA reads as TGTACCAGCAGTGACCCAAAGGGGGGAGTGAACACCGGGGAGCTGTTTTTT. Residues: CTSSDPKGGVNTGELFF.

As regards this clonotype: A much larger clone sits a single nucleotide away, making a read error possible. The rearrangement links TRBV6-5 to TRBJ2-1, with unresolved D. CDR3 length: 11 residues. Germline V gene sequence: CDR1 MNHEY, CDR2 SVGAGI. This CDR3 is CTSRTSVEQFF. The CDR3, as DNA: TGTACCAGCAGGACCTCCGTTGAGCAGTTCTTC.

As concerns this clonotype: A clone one base away is much larger, so this may be a read error. The chain recombines TRBV29-1 with TRBJ2-7, with 8 positions matching TRBD2. This CDR3 has 14 amino acids. The germline V gene has CDR1 SQVTM and CDR2 ANQGSEA. Trimming took 3 bases from V and 7 from J; bases not matched to a gene: 11. The CDR3 DNA sequence: TGCAGCGTTGAGGCCGATCTAGCGGGTGGGGAGCAGTACTTC. Translation gives CSVEADLAGGEQYF.

This clonotype was observed at least ten times. The chain joins TRBV5-4 to TRBJ2-7; D unresolved. This CDR3 is built from 12 residues. Germline CDR1 and CDR2: SGHNT and YYREEE (reference sequence). Trimming shortened V by 4 bases and J by 3 bases, and 8 bases separated the two germline ends. CDR3 sequence: CASSPSGYEQYF. CDR3 nucleotide sequence: TGTGCCAGCAGCCCCTCGGGCTACGAGCAGTACTTC. The complete variable domain, with remaining parts taken from reference TRBV5-4 and TRBJ2-7, reads ETGVTQSPTHLIKTRGQQVTLRCSSQSGHNTVSWYQQALGQGPQFIFQYYREEENGRGNFPPRFSGLQFPNYSSELNVNALELDDSALYLCASSPSGYEQYFGPGTRLTVT.

Of note for this clonotype: This clone may be a read error of a much larger clone one base away. The chain couples TRBV12-3 or TRBV12-4 to TRBJ2-4; possibly TRBD2 for D (6 bases). This CDR3 region has 15 residues. The V end lost 3 bases, the J end lost 2 bases, and 11 bases lay between the germline ends. The CDR3 is CASSLGEETKNIQYF. For the CDR3, the DNA is TGTGCCAGCAGTTTGGGGGAGGAGACCAAAAACATTCAGTACTTC.

There are a few counts of this clonotype. The rearrangement joins TRBV4-1 to TRBJ2-7, with 9 bases aligning to TRBD1. V trimming: 3 bases; J trimming: 5 bases; junction bases outside the gene matches: 2. The CDR3 loop spans 13 amino acids. Germline CDR1 and CDR2: MGHRA and YSYEKL. The CDR3 DNA follows: TGCGCCAGCAGCCAGGGGACAGGGAACGAGCAGTACTTC. Its translation: CASSQGTGNEQYF.

V usage is TRBV28 and J usage is TRBJ1-3; the D is unclear. The germline V and J ends were trimmed by 1 base and 4 bases, with 11 bases remaining between them. Germline loops: CDR1 MDHEN, CDR2 SYDVKM. The CDR3 contains 15 residues. The CDR3 here is CASSLSGVGGNTIYF. The CDR3, as DNA: TGTGCCAGCAGTTTATCCGGGGTGGGAGGAAACACCATATATTTT.

This chain uses TRBV5-1 with TRBJ1-2, with 7 bases identical to TRBD1. V shed 4 bases and J 2 bases; nucleotides not matched to a gene: 5. CDR3 length: 14 residues. Germline V CDR1 and CDR2: SGHRS, YFSETQ. Here the CDR3 reads CASSVDRSNYGYTF. DNA of the CDR3: TGCGCCAGCAGCGTGGACAGGTCCAACTATGGCTACACCTTC.

About this clonotype: A single base separates this from a much larger clone, so it may be a read error. The chain couples TRBV6-5 to TRBJ1-5; maybe TRBD1 (6 bases). Germline V gene data show CDR1 as MNHEY and CDR2 as SVGAGI. This CDR3 contains 14 residues. The germline V and J ends were trimmed by 8 bases and 4 bases, with 15 bases remaining between them. The CDR3 nucleotides read TGTGCCAGCTCAGACAGGTCTTGGAATCAGCCCCAGCATTTT. Protein: CASSDRSWNQPQHF.

The chain is built from TRBV6-2 or TRBV6-3 and TRBJ1-4; D unresolved. The germline gives CDR1 MNHEY, CDR2 SVGEGT. The CDR3 length is 17 residues. V shed 2 bases and J shed 3 bases, with 16 bases lying between them. The CDR3 reads CASSYGPEDAANEKLFF. The CDR3 DNA is TGTGCCAGCAGTTACGGGCCTGAAGATGCAGCTAATGAAAAACTGTTTTTT.

Worth noting for this clonotype: A read error may produce the germline difference seen at one junction end. This chain uses TRBV4-2 with TRBJ2-1; 9 nucleotides agree with TRBD2. The length of the CDR3 is 16 residues. The germline gives CDR1 LGHNA, CDR2 YNFKEQ. The CDR3 protein is CASSPFKTSGYNEHSF. The CDR3 DNA reads TGTGCCAGCAGCCCCTTTAAGACTAGCGGCTACAATGAGCATTCCTTC.

To note about this clonotype: It may be a read error: a sequence one base away is much more abundant. The V and J genes are TRBV14 and TRBJ2-1, with D unclear. V was cut by 0 bases and J by 9 bases, with 9 bases left in between. From germline, CDR1 is SGHDN and CDR2 FVKESK. The CDR3 totals 13 residues. CDR3 sequence (DNA): TGTGCCAGCAGCCAAGAAAGGGTTAGTGAGCAGTTCTTC. It translates to CASSQERVSEQFF.

V usage is TRBV14 and J usage is TRBJ2-5; D perhaps matches TRBD2 (7 bases). CDR1 SGHDN and CDR2 FVKESK come from the germline V gene. The CDR3 runs 14 residues. The germline V and J ends were trimmed by 4 bases and 4 bases, with 13 bases remaining between them. The CDR3 loop reads CASSRGGARETQYF. CDR3 nucleotide sequence: TGTGCCAGCAGCCGAGGGGGGGCTCGAGAGACCCAGTACTTC.

The gene calls are TRBV5-1 and TRBJ2-7; D gene unclear. The V and J ends lost 0 bases and 2 bases respectively, with 9 bases between them. There are 14 residues in the CDR3. CDR1 is SGHRS and CDR2 is YFSETQ in the germline V gene. The DNA for the CDR3 is TGCGCCAGCAGCTTGGAGGGCAGCCCCTACGAGCAGTACTTC. This gives the protein CASSLEGSPYEQYF. Supplemented by reference TRBV5-1 and TRBJ2-7, the full variable domain reads KAGVTQTPRYLIKTRGQQVTLSCSPISGHRSVSWYQQTPGQGLQFLFEYFSETQRNKGNFPGRFSGRQFSNSRSEMNVSTLELGDSALYLCASSLEGSPYEQYFGPGTRLTVT.

This clonotype has at least ten counts. This chain joins TRBV4-3 and TRBJ1-2; the D is unclear. V was shortened by 0 bases and J by 5 bases, with 10 bases between the two germline ends. This CDR3 is 14 amino acids long. Germline V CDR1 and CDR2: LGHNA, YSLEER. Written as DNA, the CDR3 is TGCGCCAGCAGCCAAGAACGGCAGTTGTATGGCTACACCTTC. As protein: CASSQERQLYGYTF.

A remark on this clonotype: One end of the junction varies from germline; a read error may be responsible. The chain recombines TRBV4-2 with TRBJ1-5; D might be TRBD1 (5 bases). Looked up from germline, CDR1 is LGHNA and CDR2 is YNFKEQ. This CDR3 is 15 amino acids long. CDR3 amino acids: CASSHQYRSPQPQHF. CDR3 nucleotides: TGTGCCAGCAGCCATCAGTACAGGTCTCCCCAGCCACAGCATTTT.